This is a list of T cell receptor beta chains from one sample in a study of molecular identifiers for immune sequencing clone quantification. TCRdb used MiXCR to reprocess the PCR reads, holding one entry per CDR3 protein. Counted here are about 510,000 distinct CDR3 sequences, about 21% occurring once; the ten biggest clones make up 0.7% to 0.95%. Sequences were obtained from naive CD8+ T cells from blood, with Jurkat cell RNA spiked in. Source of these receptors: a human donor in good health. Some libraries in this study had Jurkat cell RNA spiked in. The CDR3 runs from the conserved cysteine through the conserved F or W. D genes are given only for firm matches. Not every row has a clone size; where given, it reads once, few, many or a size class.

J gene: TRBJ1-2; clone size: many; V gene: TRBV29-1; D gene: TRBD1; CDR3 DNA: TGCAGCGTGCCTCTCGCGGCAGGGGGCATCTATGGCTACACCTTC; CDR3 protein: CSVPLAAGGIYGYTF
J gene: TRBJ1-2; clone size: -; V gene: TRBV5-1; D gene: TRBD1; CDR3 DNA: TGCGCCAGCAGCCTCGACAGGGGGGCTAACTATGGCTACACCTTC; CDR3 protein: CASSLDRGANYGYTF
J gene: TRBJ1-1; clone size: -; V gene: TRBV27; D gene: -; CDR3 DNA: TGTGCCAGCAGTGATCTCACTGAAGCTTTCTTT; CDR3 protein: CASSDLTEAFF
J gene: TRBJ2-3; clone size: few; V gene: TRBV12-3/TRBV12-4; D gene: -; CDR3 DNA: TGTGCCAGCCGGGACACAAGCACAGATGCGCAGTATTTT; CDR3 protein: CASRDTSTDAQYF
J gene: TRBJ1-5; clone size: many; V gene: TRBV7-2; D gene: -; CDR3 DNA: TGTGCCAGCAGCTTCCTTGGTCAGCCCCAGCATTTT; CDR3 protein: CASSFLGQPQHF
J gene: TRBJ2-7; clone size: many; V gene: TRBV7-9; D gene: -; CDR3 DNA: TGTGCCAGCAGCTCAAGGGGTTACGAGCAGTACTTC; CDR3 protein: CASSSRGYEQYF
J gene: TRBJ1-5; clone size: many; V gene: TRBV2; D gene: TRBD1; CDR3 DNA: TGTGCCAGCAGTGAAGGGACAGGGTATTTTAGGGGAACCAATCAGCCCCAGCATTTT; CDR3 protein: CASSEGTGYFRGTNQPQHF
J gene: TRBJ1-1; clone size: many; V gene: TRBV4-3; D gene: -; CDR3 DNA: TGCGCCAGCAGCCAACTAGGGGGTACGGACACTGAAGCTTTCTTT; CDR3 protein: CASSQLGGTDTEAFF
J gene: TRBJ2-4; clone size: many; V gene: TRBV7-9; D gene: TRBD1; CDR3 DNA: TGTGCCAGCAGCCCGGGACAGGGACTAGCCAAAAACATTCAGTACTTC; CDR3 protein: CASSPGQGLAKNIQYF
J gene: TRBJ1-5; clone size: -; V gene: TRBV19; D gene: -; CDR3 DNA: TGTGCCAGTACTCTCGGTACACGTACAAATCAGCCCCAGCATTTT; CDR3 protein: CASTLGTRTNQPQHF
J gene: TRBJ1-1; clone size: -; V gene: TRBV19; D gene: -; CDR3 DNA: TGTGCCAGTAATGCGGAGCCGGGGGACACTGAAGCTTTCTTT; CDR3 protein: CASNAEPGDTEAFF
J gene: TRBJ2-7; clone size: many; V gene: TRBV20-1; D gene: TRBD1; CDR3 DNA: TGCAGTGCCGCAGACAGGGGGGCTTACGAGCAGTACTTC; CDR3 protein: CSAADRGAYEQYF
J gene: TRBJ1-1; clone size: many; V gene: TRBV6-5; D gene: -; CDR3 DNA: TGTGCCAGCATATTGTGGCCTGAAGCTTTCTTT; CDR3 protein: CASILWPEAFF
J gene: TRBJ2-7; clone size: many; V gene: TRBV4-3; D gene: -; CDR3 DNA: TGCGCCAGCAGCCAAGGAAGTGCGAGGGGCGACGAGCAGTACTTC; CDR3 protein: CASSQGSARGDEQYF
J gene: TRBJ1-2; clone size: -; V gene: TRBV12-3/TRBV12-4; D gene: TRBD1; CDR3 DNA: TGTGCCAGCACTCCGGGGGACAGCTGTGGCTACACCTTC; CDR3 protein: CASTPGDSCGYTF
J gene: TRBJ1-3; clone size: many; V gene: TRBV4-1; D gene: TRBD1; CDR3 DNA: TGCGCCAGCAGCTATCTGACAGGGGAAGGAAACACCATATATTTT; CDR3 protein: CASSYLTGEGNTIYF
J gene: TRBJ2-7; clone size: few; V gene: TRBV7-9; D gene: TRBD2; CDR3 DNA: TGTGCCAGCAGCACCCCCGGGACTAGCGGCCCTGGATCCTACGAGCAGTACTTC; CDR3 protein: CASSTPGTSGPGSYEQYF
J gene: TRBJ2-5; clone size: -; V gene: TRBV13; D gene: -; CDR3 DNA: TGTGCCAGCAGCTTAAGACAGGATCGTTTCGAGACCCAGTACTTC; CDR3 protein: CASSLRQDRFETQYF
J gene: TRBJ1-1; clone size: many; V gene: TRBV2; D gene: -; CDR3 DNA: TGTGCCAGCAGTGAAGGGCCACAGACAGGATATCGCGTTGAAGCTTTCTTT; CDR3 protein: CASSEGPQTGYRVEAFF
J gene: TRBJ2-3; clone size: -; V gene: TRBV29-1; D gene: TRBD2; CDR3 DNA: TGCAGCGTTGAATTGGGAACTAGCGGGGAGGCCAGGACAGATACGCAGTATTTT; CDR3 protein: CSVELGTSGEARTDTQYF
J gene: TRBJ2-3; clone size: many; V gene: TRBV4-1; D gene: TRBD2; CDR3 DNA: TGCGCCAGCAGCCAAGGCCTGGGCGGGGGGGAAGATACGCAGTATTTT; CDR3 protein: CASSQGLGGGEDTQYF
J gene: TRBJ2-5; clone size: -; V gene: TRBV9; D gene: -; CDR3 DNA: TGTGCCAGCAGCCCTAGGAGCGCAGCGGACCTTGGAGAGACCCAGTACTTC; CDR3 protein: CASSPRSAADLGETQYF
J gene: TRBJ2-2; clone size: -; V gene: TRBV27; D gene: -; CDR3 DNA: TGTGCCAGCAGTCCTAGGGGACTCACAAGCCCCCAGTTTTTT; CDR3 protein: CASSPRGLTSPQFF
J gene: TRBJ2-3; clone size: many; V gene: TRBV19; D gene: -; CDR3 DNA: TGTGCCAGTAGTTACTGGGAGGATGCAGCAGATACGCAGTATTTT; CDR3 protein: CASSYWEDAADTQYF
J gene: TRBJ1-5; clone size: -; V gene: TRBV12-3/TRBV12-4; D gene: -; CDR3 DNA: TGTGCCAGCAGTTCATCTGGACGGGCTAATCAGCCCCAGCATTTT; CDR3 protein: CASSSSGRANQPQHF
J gene: TRBJ2-3; clone size: -; V gene: TRBV12-3/TRBV12-4; D gene: -; CDR3 DNA: TGTGCCAGCAACCCGGAGGAGGGGATCGATACGCAGTATTTT; CDR3 protein: CASNPEEGIDTQYF
J gene: TRBJ2-1; clone size: many; V gene: TRBV5-1; D gene: -; CDR3 DNA: TGCGCCAGCAGCCGGGACTCGAGCTCCTACAATGAGCAGTTCTTC; CDR3 protein: CASSRDSSSYNEQFF
J gene: TRBJ1-4; clone size: many; V gene: TRBV12-3/TRBV12-4; D gene: -; CDR3 DNA: TGTGCCAGCAGTGCACAATTCGGGGCTAATGAAAAACTGTTTTTT; CDR3 protein: CASSAQFGANEKLFF